This T cell receptor beta chain was captured by sequencing in a study of identical twins. TCRdb independently ran MiXCR on the 5' RACE reads; one entry per CDR3 protein. In the table there are about 470,000 distinct CDR3 sequences, 20% to 25% of which are singletons. This clonotype was picked up a small number of times. The same sample was also studied in work on T cells expressing NK-cell markers.

This receptor was obtained from a woman younger than 30 in good health. The specimen was CD4+ T cells sorted from blood.

CDR3 sequence: CAISDGLRTGELFF. The CDR3 DNA is TGTGCCATCAGTGACGGGTTGAGAACCGGGGAGCTGTTTTTT. The V gene is TRBV10-3, the J gene TRBJ2-2, with D hard to call. The V and J ends lost 3 bases and 5 bases respectively, with 10 bases between them. Looked up from germline, CDR1 is ENHRY and CDR2 is SYGVKD. The CDR3 is 14 residues long.